These T cell receptor beta chains were read from a single sample in a study of identical twins. TCRdb itself ran the 5' RACE reads through MiXCR, one entry per CDR3 protein. This table holds around 480,000 distinct CDR3 sequences, over 12% found once. This same sample was also taken into another study, of yellow fever vaccine responses in identical twins.

What was sequenced was CD4+ T cells sorted from blood. The receptor set was obtained from a woman between 18 and 30 years old in good health. The CDR3 runs from the conserved cysteine through the conserved F or W. Each record gives: V gene, clone size, J gene, D gene, CDR3 protein, CDR3 DNA. A D gene is named only where the DNA matches it firmly. A clone size is listed for some rows: how often the clone was seen (once, few, many), or a class if it is expanded.

TRBV7-9	.	TRBJ2-5	TRBD2	CASSLRLAGGFRETQYF	TGTGCCAGCAGCTTGCGACTAGCGGGAGGATTTCGGGAGACCCAGTACTTC
TRBV6-1	few	TRBJ1-1	TRBD1	CASIVTGTGMNTEAFF	TGTGCCAGCATTGTAACCGGGACAGGGATGAACACTGAAGCTTTCTTT
TRBV12-3/TRBV12-4	many	TRBJ2-3	TRBD1	CASSPGQGAFTDTQYF	TGTGCCAGCAGTCCCGGACAGGGGGCCTTCACAGATACGCAGTATTTT
TRBV6-2/TRBV6-3	few	TRBJ2-7	TRBD2	CASSSTTSGMGEQYF	TGTGCCAGCAGCTCTACGACTAGCGGGATGGGCGAGCAGTACTTC
TRBV6-1	few	TRBJ1-2	.	CASSEVVAGFASNYGYTF	TGTGCCAGCAGTGAAGTAGTCGCCGGATTCGCTTCTAACTATGGCTACACCTTC
TRBV10-3	few	TRBJ1-3	.	CAISDGGGSGNTIYF	TGTGCCATCAGTGATGGGGGGGGCTCTGGAAACACCATATATTTT
TRBV28	few	TRBJ2-1	.	CASSSPVKSSSSFF	TGTGCCAGCAGTTCCCCCGTCAAGAGCTCTTCTTCGTTCTTC
TRBV6-5	.	TRBJ2-1	TRBD2	CASSYGTTYNEQFF	TGTGCCAGCAGTTACGGGACTACCTACAATGAGCAGTTCTTC
TRBV5-1	many	TRBJ2-7	TRBD1	CASSFSSQGAPEQYF	TGCGCCAGCAGCTTCTCGTCACAGGGGGCGCCCGAGCAGTACTTC
TRBV24-1	few	TRBJ2-3	.	CATSDLTGTDTQYF	TGTGCCACCAGTGATTTGACCGGCACAGATACGCAGTATTTT
TRBV7-2	few	TRBJ2-7	.	CASSLDAPYEQYF	TGTGCCAGCAGCTTAGACGCCCCTTACGAGCAGTACTTC
TRBV29-1	.	TRBJ1-1	TRBD1	CSVEVQGARNTEAFF	TGCAGCGTTGAAGTTCAGGGGGCGCGGAACACTGAAGCTTTCTTT
TRBV12-3/TRBV12-4	many	TRBJ2-3	TRBD1	CASRQTGADTQYF	TGTGCCAGCAGGCAAACAGGGGCAGATACGCAGTATTTT
TRBV5-1	many	TRBJ2-1	.	CASSLWGTNEQFF	TGCGCCAGCAGCTTGTGGGGGACAAATGAGCAGTTCTTC
TRBV5-1	.	TRBJ2-6	.	CASSPQQGSGANVLTF	TGCGCCAGCAGCCCGCAGCAGGGGAGCGGGGCCAACGTCCTGACTTTC
TRBV2	few	TRBJ2-2	.	CASKTANTGELFF	TGTGCCAGCAAGACGGCGAACACCGGGGAGCTGTTTTTT
TRBV24-1	.	TRBJ2-1	.	CATSDFAQPYNEQFF	TGTGCCACCAGTGATTTTGCACAGCCCTACAATGAGCAGTTCTTC
TRBV11-2	few	TRBJ2-7	TRBD1	CASSSQGQGPSYEQYF	TGTGCCAGCAGCTCACAGGGACAGGGCCCATCCTACGAGCAGTACTTC
TRBV20-1	.	TRBJ2-3	TRBD2	CSASRLAASDTQYF	TGCAGTGCCAGCCGACTAGCGGCTTCAGATACGCAGTATTTT
TRBV11-1	.	TRBJ2-4	.	CASSLGLGGRGNIQYF	TGTGCCAGCAGCTTAGGACTGGGGGGGCGCGGGAACATTCAGTACTTC
TRBV7-9	few	TRBJ2-7	.	CASSLAGGGASEQYF	TGTGCCAGCAGCTTAGCTGGGGGGGGGGCGTCGGAGCAGTACTTC
TRBV20-1	few	TRBJ2-2	.	CSARDPLGDSNTGELFF	TGCAGTGCTAGAGACCCCCTAGGGGACTCAAACACCGGGGAGCTGTTTTTT
TRBV3-1	.	TRBJ2-7	.	CASSQGGASNEQYF	TGTGCCAGCAGCCAAGGGGGCGCTAGCAACGAGCAGTACTTC
TRBV2	.	TRBJ2-1	.	CASSRDNNEQFF	TGTGCCAGCAGTCGGGACAACAATGAGCAGTTCTTC
TRBV7-9	few	TRBJ2-6	TRBD2	CASRSSGRVGSSGANVLTF	TGTGCCAGCAGATCTAGCGGGAGGGTCGGATCGTCTGGGGCCAACGTCCTGACTTTC
TRBV29-1	.	TRBJ2-7	TRBD2	CSVGRGGSGEQYF	TGCAGCGTTGGGAGGGGAGGGTCAGGCGAGCAGTACTTC
TRBV5-1	.	TRBJ1-2	.	CASSFQEGDGYTF	TGCGCCAGCAGCTTTCAGGAGGGGGATGGCTACACCTTC
TRBV6-2/TRBV6-3	few	TRBJ2-7	.	CASSSPASDYEQYF	TGTGCCAGCAGTTCCCCGGCCAGCGACTACGAGCAGTACTTC
TRBV2	.	TRBJ1-1	.	CASSRAKQGNTEAFF	TGTGCCAGCAGCCGGGCCAAACAAGGGAACACTGAAGCTTTCTTT
TRBV28	.	TRBJ2-1	.	CASSWDTLSNEQFF	TGTGCCAGCAGTTGGGACACCTTGAGCAATGAGCAGTTCTTC
TRBV19	few	TRBJ1-1	.	CASKLKGAEAFF	TGTGCCAGTAAACTAAAGGGGGCTGAAGCTTTCTTT
TRBV20-1	.	TRBJ2-5	.	CSARVQGTLRETQYF	TGCAGTGCTAGAGTCCAGGGAACATTGCGAGAGACCCAGTACTTC
TRBV2	few	TRBJ1-4	.	CASSVRGEKLFF	TGTGCCAGCAGTGTACGAGGAGAAAAACTGTTTTTT
TRBV6-5	few	TRBJ2-6	.	CASSWGWDTRGANVLTF	TGTGCCAGCAGTTGGGGGTGGGACACGAGGGGGGCCAACGTCCTGACTTTC
TRBV28	few	TRBJ2-7	TRBD1	CASSWDRRAVVYF	TGTGCCAGCAGTTGGGACAGGCGGGCCGTAGTGTACTTC
TRBV10-3	.	TRBJ1-5	.	CAITGGRSQPQHF	TGTGCCATCACCGGGGGCAGAAGTCAGCCCCAGCATTTT
TRBV6-2/TRBV6-3	many	TRBJ1-1	.	CASSRDWGTEAFF	TGTGCCAGCAGTCGTGATTGGGGCACTGAAGCTTTCTTT
TRBV3-1	few	TRBJ2-7	.	CASSQRATGYEQYF	TGTGCCAGCAGCCAGAGAGCGACGGGCTACGAGCAGTACTTC
TRBV2	few	TRBJ2-1	TRBD2	CASSDLTLAGGGFF	TGTGCCAGCAGTGACCTCACACTAGCGGGGGGCGGGTTCTTC
TRBV5-1	many	TRBJ2-1	.	CASSLVGSGYNEQFF	TGCGCCAGCAGCTTGGTCGGGTCGGGCTACAATGAGCAGTTCTTC
TRBV2	.	TRBJ2-2	.	CASKAEITGELFF	TGTGCCAGCAAGGCCGAAATCACCGGGGAGCTGTTTTTT
TRBV29-1	many	TRBJ2-3	.	CSVETGTDTQYF	TGCAGCGTTGAGACAGGCACAGATACGCAGTATTTT
TRBV7-2	.	TRBJ2-5	TRBD2	CASSFGLAGGVGETQYF	TGTGCCAGCAGCTTCGGACTAGCGGGGGGGGTAGGGGAGACCCAGTACTTC
TRBV14	few	TRBJ2-2	.	CASSQGQGLRELFF	TGTGCCAGCAGCCAAGGGCAGGGCCTAAGGGAGCTGTTTTTT
TRBV28	.	TRBJ2-7	TRBD2	CASRSAIRLAGIYEQYF	TGTGCCAGCAGATCGGCGATTAGACTAGCGGGAATATACGAGCAGTACTTC
TRBV20-1	few	TRBJ1-1	.	CSASSARGGTEAFF	TGCAGTGCTAGTTCTGCCCGGGGGGGCACTGAAGCTTTCTTT
TRBV4-2	.	TRBJ2-3	.	CASSQVGTTGTDTQYF	TGTGCCAGCAGCCAAGTGGGGACCACAGGCACAGATACGCAGTATTTT
TRBV6-2/TRBV6-3	many	TRBJ2-7	TRBD2	CASSRIAGATYEQYF	TGTGCCAGCAGTCGAATAGCGGGCGCTACCTACGAGCAGTACTTC
TRBV6-1	.	TRBJ1-3	TRBD1	CASRDRAGSGNTIYF	TGTGCCAGCAGAGACAGGGCTGGCTCTGGAAACACCATATATTTT
TRBV28	.	TRBJ2-3	.	CASSFLKGAMGTQYF	TGTGCCAGCAGTTTCCTTAAAGGGGCTATGGGTACGCAGTATTTT